The next 15 T cell receptor beta chains were all read from a single sample in a study of blood T cell repertoires in COVID-19. The assay was immunoSEQ multiplex PCR, and TCRdb's table has in-frame clones only and misses some. Of 380,000 or so clones listed, 75% to 90% are singletons. The sequenced material came from peripheral blood. The receptors were gathered from a woman aged 60-75 years with COVID-19, enrolled during active disease.

This clone was recorded only once. DNA of the CDR3: TGTGCCAGCAGTGGGGAGACGCTCGGAGGCTACACCTTC. Translating gives CASSGETLGGYTF. The rearrangement joins TRBV6-6 to TRBJ1-2; D unresolved. Germline V CDR1 and CDR2: MNHNY, SVGAGI (reference sequence). This CDR3 spans 13 amino acids. V was trimmed by 5 bases and J by 8 bases, leaving 15 bases between them.

The V and J genes are TRBV11-2 and TRBJ2-7, with 7 positions matching TRBD1. Per the germline V gene, CDR1 is SGHAT and CDR2 is FQNNGV. Trimming took 1 base from V and 1 from J; bases not matched to a gene: 4. CDR3 length: 15 residues. The CDR3, as DNA: TGTGCCAGCAGCTTAGGACAGGGCGGATCCTACGAGCAGTACTTC. Translation gives CASSLGQGGSYEQYF.

The chain recombines TRBV19 with TRBJ2-5, with 9 bases matching TRBD2. With V trimmed by 3 bases and J by 1 base, 6 bases remained unmatched. There are 16 residues in the CDR3. The germline gives CDR1 LNHDA, CDR2 SQIVND (reference sequence). The CDR3: CASSMWASGVQETQYF. As DNA, the CDR3 is TGTGCCAGTAGTATGTGGGCTAGCGGGGTCCAAGAGACCCAGTACTTC. The full variable domain, rest sourced from reference TRBV19 and TRBJ2-5, is DGGITQSPKYLFRKEGQNVTLSCEQNLNHDAMYWYRQDPGQGLRLIYYSQIVNDFQKGDIAEGYSVSREKKESFPLTVTSAQKNPTAFYLCASSMWASGVQETQYFGPGTRLLVL.

V is TRBV3-1 (or the pseudogene TRBV3-2) and J is TRBJ1-1; no firm D call. The V gene's germline CDR1 is LGHDT and CDR2 YNNKEL (reference sequence). The CDR3 has 12 residues. Trimming stripped 6 bases from V and 1 base from J, with 6 bases between. The CDR3 sequence: CASRAENTEAFF. CDR3 in DNA: TGTGCCAGCAGAGCGGAGAACACTGAAGCTTTCTTT.

The V call is TRBV24-1, the J call TRBJ2-3, with TRBD2 identical over 12 bases. V dropped 6 bases and J dropped 5; count of bases not matched to a gene: 2. Germline V gene lookup returns CDR1 KGHDR and CDR2 SFDVKD. The CDR3 contains 14 residues. The CDR3 DNA reads TGTGCCACCAGTCCTAGCGGGGGGGTAGATACGCAGTATTTT. Translating it yields CATSPSGGVDTQYF.

V and J are TRBV30 and TRBJ1-4, with 8 bases fitting TRBD1. The CDR3 spans 13 residues. V lost 5 bases to trimming and J lost 3 bases; unmatched junction nucleotides: 2. Germline values: CDR1 GTSNPN, CDR2 SVGIG (reference sequence). CDR3 coding DNA: TGTGCCTGGGGCAGGGGGCCTAATGAAAAACTGTTTTTT. It encodes CAWGRGPNEKLFF.

Only a few counts were recorded for this clone. This sequence joins TRBV9 and TRBJ2-1, with 10 bases matching TRBD2. CDR3 size: 13 residues. The ends lost 2 bases at V and 7 bases at J; junction bases unmatched: 0. Germline V gives CDR1 SGDLS, CDR2 YYNGEE. CDR3 region: CASSVGLANEQFF. CDR3 bases: TGTGCCAGCAGCGTGGGACTAGCGAATGAGCAGTTCTTC.

J is TRBJ1-2 and V is TRBV21-1; the D call TRBD1 from the table was never checked on the DNA. TRBV21-1 is termed a pseudogene. The CDR3 totals 15 residues. In DNA, the CDR3 is TGTGCCAGCAGCAAAGCGACAGGGGGCATGGATGGCTACACCTTC. It codes for CASSKATGGMDGYTF.

V gene TRBV11-2 combines with J gene TRBJ1-2; D perhaps matches TRBD1 (5 bases). The CDR3 spans 17 residues. Trimming took off 0 bases at V and 3 bases at J, with 17 bases between the two ends. Germline CDR1 is SGHAT and CDR2 is FQNNGV. CDR3 residues: CASSLDAYLQGYYGYTF. Here the CDR3 DNA reads TGTGCCAGCAGCTTAGATGCCTACCTTCAGGGCTACTATGGCTACACCTTC. The full variable domain, in which reference TRBV11-2 and TRBJ1-2 provide the parts outside the CDR3, is EAGVAQSPRYKIIEKRQSVAFWCNPISGHATLYWYQQILGQGPKLLIQFQNNGVVDDSQLPKDRFSAERLKGVDSTLKIQPAKLEDSAVYLCASSLDAYLQGYYGYTFGSGTRLTVV.

The rearrangement links TRBV19 to TRBJ1-1, with D possibly matching TRBD1 (5 bases). This CDR3 comprises 14 residues. V lost 3 bases, J lost 4 bases, and 12 bases lay in between. Germline loops: CDR1 LNHDA, CDR2 SQIVND (reference sequence). CDR3 nucleotide sequence: TGTGCCAGTAGTATCGATCAGGGTTCCACTGAAGCTTTCTTT. It is translated as CASSIDQGSTEAFF.

The J gene is TRBJ2-6, the V gene TRBV19; TRBD1 matches 7 bases. V shed 5 bases and J 0 bases; nucleotides not matched to a gene: 7. The germline gives CDR1 LNHDA, CDR2 SQIVND (reference sequence). This CDR3 region has 17 residues. This chain's CDR3 is CASSPPGQNSGANVLTF. CDR3 sequence (DNA): TGTGCCAGTAGTCCCCCGGGACAGAACTCTGGGGCCAACGTCCTGACTTTC. The full variable domain, in which reference TRBV19 and TRBJ2-6 provide the parts outside the CDR3, is DGGITQSPKYLFRKEGQNVTLSCEQNLNHDAMYWYRQDPGQGLRLIYYSQIVNDFQKGDIAEGYSVSREKKESFPLTVTSAQKNPTAFYLCASSPPGQNSGANVLTFGAGSRLTVL.

This clone was picked up one time. This chain joins TRBV2 and TRBJ1-3, with 9 bases fitting TRBD1. The CDR3 extends over 16 amino acids. Trimming took 6 bases from V and 0 from J; bases not matched to a gene: 6. Germline-derived CDR1 and CDR2 are SNHLY and FYNNEI. The CDR3: CASRLQGASSGNTIYF. CDR3 in DNA: TGTGCCAGCAGGCTACAGGGGGCCTCCTCTGGAAACACCATATATTTT. The whole variable domain, filled in from reference TRBV2 and TRBJ1-3, reads EPEVTQTPSHQVTQMGQEVILRCVPISNHLYFYWYRQILGQKVEFLVSFYNNEISEKSEIFDDQFSVERPDGSNFTLKIRSTKLEDSAMYFCASRLQGASSGNTIYFGEGSWLTVV.

V usage is TRBV7-3 and J usage is TRBJ2-3; TRBD2 agrees at 8 bases. CDR1 and CDR2 from the germline V gene are SGHTA and FQGTGA. The length of the CDR3 is 14 residues. The V segment lost 5 bases and the J segment 5 bases; nucleotides outside the gene matches: 6. CDR3 DNA sequence: TGTGCCAGCAGCACCCAAGCGGGGGTAGATACGCAGTATTTT. Its translation: CASSTQAGVDTQYF.

J is TRBJ1-5 and V is TRBV7-2, with a tentative D call TRBD1 (5 bases). Trimming removed 5 bases at V and 0 bases at J, with 14 bases between. CDR1 and CDR2 from the germline V gene are SGHTA and FQGNSA. This CDR3 has 16 residues. The CDR3 coding sequence is TGTGCCAGCAGCGCTACAACAGGTTATAGCAATCAGCCCCAGCATTTT. Protein: CASSATTGYSNQPQHF.

This chain connects TRBV2 to TRBJ2-5; TRBD2 matches at 7 bases. The CDR3 is made up of 14 amino acids. V was pared by 3 bases and J by 1 base, with 2 bases of the junction left unmatched. The germline CDR1 and CDR2 sequences are SNHLY and FYNNEI. Written as DNA, the CDR3 is TGTGCCAGCAGTGATCCTAGCGGCCAAGAGACCCAGTACTTC. Protein sequence: CASSDPSGQETQYF.